Shown below are 23 T cell receptor beta chains from a single sample sequenced in a study of shared clonotypes between healthy human individuals. Libraries were prepared by immunoSEQ multiplex PCR; TCRdb keeps only in-frame clonotypes and omits some of them. Counted here are fewer than 550,000 clones, nearly 80% occurring once; the ten biggest clones make up approximately 13%. The sequencing input was PBMCs. The receptors shown here come from a woman in her forties in good health. Some clones in this sample may be carry-over from other donors' samples.

The CDR3, as DNA: TGTGCCAGCAGCTTGTTTGTCGCCTTTCGGGGGAACACTGAAGCTTTCTTT. Its protein product is CASSLFVAFRGNTEAFF. V usage is TRBV5-6 and J usage is TRBJ1-1; D is unclear. Germline V CDR1 and CDR2: SGHDT, YYEEEE. V shed 1 base and J shed 1 base, with 17 bases lying between them. CDR3 size: 17 residues.

This clone was counted many times. The chain carries TRBV9 and TRBJ2-6, with TRBD1 matching over 9 bases. V trimming: 4 bases; J trimming: 0 bases; junction bases outside the gene matches: 8. This CDR3 is built from 18 residues. Germline V gene lookup returns CDR1 SGDLS and CDR2 YYNGEE. In DNA, the CDR3 is TGTGCCAGCAGCACAGCGACAGGGGGTCGCTCTGGGGCCAACGTCCTGACTTTC. Translation gives CASSTATGGRSGANVLTF.

V and J are TRBV18 and TRBJ2-6; D unclear. The CDR3 is 14 amino acids. V gave up 1 base and J gave up 0 bases, with 1 base separating them. Germline values: CDR1 KGHSH, CDR2 LQKENI. CDR3 protein: CASSPRSGANVLTF. DNA of the CDR3: TGTGCCAGCTCACCACGCTCTGGGGCCAACGTCCTGACTTTC.

This clone was counted once. The CDR3 here is CASSPSREKLFF. In DNA form, the CDR3 reads TGTGCCAGCTCACCAAGCCGCGAAAAACTGTTTTTT. V and J are TRBV18 and TRBJ1-4, with D uncertain. CDR1 and CDR2 (germline): KGHSH, LQKENI. V gave up 2 bases and J gave up 8 bases, with 6 bases separating them. CDR3 length equals 12 residues.

The CDR3 loop is CASSTTAGVDEQFF. The CDR3 bases are TGTGCCAGTAGTACCACAGCGGGAGTAGATGAGCAGTTCTTC. The chain employs TRBV19 and TRBJ2-1; 8 bases are a match to TRBD2. V was clipped by 4 bases and J by 8 bases; unmatched bases: 7. The CDR3 length is 14 residues. CDR1 is LNHDA, CDR2 SQIVND, per germline (reference sequence). Full variable domain (remainder filled in from reference TRBV19 and TRBJ2-1): DGGITQSPKYLFRKEGQNVTLSCEQNLNHDAMYWYRQDPGQGLRLIYYSQIVNDFQKGDIAEGYSVSREKKESFPLTVTSAQKNPTAFYLCASSTTAGVDEQFFGPGTRLTVL.

The chain couples TRBV5-5 to TRBJ1-1; tentatively, D is TRBD1 (5 bases). Germline V gene sequence: CDR1 SGHKS, CDR2 YYEKEE (reference sequence). V was cut by 3 bases and J by 0 bases, with 12 bases left in between. The CDR3 loop spans 15 amino acids. CDR3 nucleotide sequence: TGTGCCAGCAGCTGGGGGAGGAAGATGAACACTGAAGCTTTCTTT. This sequence encodes CASSWGRKMNTEAFF.

As for this clone: The same CDR3 arises from other DNA sequences in this sample as well. The chain couples TRBV11-1 to TRBJ2-6; a possible D gene is TRBD1 (6 bases). Trimming cost V 6 bases and J 1 base, with 10 bases left between them. In germline, CDR1 is SGHAT, CDR2 FQDESV (reference sequence). The CDR3 has 15 amino acids. The CDR3 reads CASRQTGSGANVLTF. CDR3 nucleotide sequence: TGTGCCAGCAGACAAACAGGGTCTGGGGCCAACGTCCTGACTTTC.

This clone was detected only once. This sequence joins TRBV27 and TRBJ2-6, with 10 bases lining up with TRBD1. The CDR3 covers 17 residues. Germline CDR1 is MNHEY and CDR2 is SMNVEV (reference sequence). Losses at the gene ends were 3 bases for V and 2 bases for J; bases not matched to a gene: 4. CDR3 protein: CASSFRGQGTGANVLTF. The CDR3 bases are TGTGCCAGCAGTTTTAGGGGACAGGGGACTGGGGCCAACGTCCTGACTTTC.

The gene calls are TRBV27 and TRBJ2-3; D call uncertain. Per germline, CDR1 MNHEY and CDR2 SMNVEV (reference sequence). Trimming left V 0 bases short and J 2 bases short, with 9 bases between. The CDR3 runs 15 residues. The chain's CDR3 is CASSLSYPHTDTQYF. CDR3 sequence (DNA): TGTGCCAGCAGTTTATCCTACCCGCACACAGATACGCAGTATTTT.

A few counts support this clone. The chain joins TRBV4-3 to TRBJ2-7; D is undetermined. Between the trimmed V and J ends, which lost 0 bases and 2 bases, there was a span of 8 bases. The CDR3 contains 14 residues. In germline, CDR1 is LGHNA, CDR2 YSLEER. CDR3 sequence reads: CASSQEVRPYEQYF. The CDR3 DNA sequence: TGCGCCAGCAGCCAAGAGGTCAGACCCTACGAGCAGTACTTC.

On this clone: This may come from a read error, since a much larger clone is one base off. For the CDR3, the DNA is TGTGCCAGCAGCCGGGACAACTACGAGCAGTACTTC. Its translation: CASSRDNYEQYF. The chain uses TRBV7-9 and TRBJ2-7; D is perhaps TRBD1 (6 bases). V lost 5 bases and J lost 3, with 8 bases in between. The CDR3 extends over 12 amino acids. Germline V gene data show CDR1 as SEHNR and CDR2 as FQNEAQ (reference sequence).

This clone was counted once. This chain joins TRBV4-3 and TRBJ2-1; D perhaps matches TRBD2 (6 bases). CDR1 is LGHNA, CDR2 YSLEER, per germline. V lost 0 bases and J lost 2, with 11 bases in between. This CDR3 is built from 16 residues. The CDR3 nucleotides read TGCGCCAGCAGCCAAGATGGGGGAGGTCCCTACAATGAGCAGTTCTTC. It yields the protein CASSQDGGGPYNEQFF.

The V gene is TRBV5-1, the J gene TRBJ2-1, with TRBD1 matching over 8 bases. This CDR3 region has 15 residues. From germline, CDR1 is SGHRS and CDR2 YFSETQ. Trimming took 4 bases from V and 3 from J; bases not matched to a gene: 6. The CDR3 nucleotides read TGCGCCAGCAGCGCGGACAGGGCTGACTACAATGAGCAGTTCTTC. Translation gives CASSADRADYNEQFF.

The rearrangement links TRBV18 to TRBJ2-1; 7 nucleotides align to TRBD2. V shed 3 bases and J 9 bases; nucleotides not matched to a gene: 11. From germline, CDR1 is KGHSH and CDR2 LQKENI. CDR3 length: 15 amino acids. CDR3 sequence (DNA): TGTGCCAGCTCACCGCTAAACGGGAGGCCGGGTGAGCAGTTCTTC. Translation: CASSPLNGRPGEQFF.

The rearrangement links TRBV28 to TRBJ2-5; the match to TRBD2 covers 11 bases. Per germline, CDR1 MDHEN and CDR2 SYDVKM. The CDR3 covers 16 residues. J gave up 2 bases and V 4 bases, and 6 bases lay outside the gene matches. Here the CDR3 DNA reads TGTGCCAGCAGTTGGGCGACTAGCGGGGTACAAGAGACCCAGTACTTC. Translation: CASSWATSGVQETQYF. The whole variable domain, filled in from reference TRBV28 and TRBJ2-5, reads DVKVTQSSRYLVKRTGEKVFLECVQDMDHENMFWYRQDPGLGLRLIYFSYDVKMKEKGDIPEGYSVSREKKERFSLILESASTNQTSMYLCASSWATSGVQETQYFGPGTRLLVL.

This clone is a singleton in its sample. This chain links TRBV25-1 with TRBJ1-1, with TRBD1 matching 8 bases. The CDR3 sequence is 14 residues long. V dropped 6 bases and J dropped 4; count of bases not matched to a gene: 7. Germline V gene lookup returns CDR1 MGHDK and CDR2 SYGVNS. CDR3 in amino acids: CASSATGGFTEAFF. The CDR3 bases are TGTGCCAGCAGCGCCACAGGGGGGTTCACTGAAGCTTTCTTT.

The CDR3 nucleotides read TGCGCCAGCAGAACCGTAGCGGGGGGAACCTACGAGCAGTACTTC. Its protein is CASRTVAGGTYEQYF. The genes are TRBV5-1 and TRBJ2-7, with 10 bases that match TRBD2. The ends lost 5 bases at V and 2 bases at J; junction bases unmatched: 7. The CDR3 runs 15 residues. Germline V CDR1 and CDR2: SGHRS, YFSETQ.

The chain combines TRBV7-2 with TRBJ1-3; D ambiguous. The CDR3 extends over 16 amino acids. The germline V gene encodes CDR1 SGHTA and CDR2 FQGNSA. The V end lost 2 bases, the J end lost 0 bases, and 11 bases lay between the germline ends. CDR3 in DNA: TGTGCCAGCAGCTTAAACGCAGCGAACTCTGGAAACACCATATATTTT. This codes for CASSLNAANSGNTIYF.

This chain connects TRBV19 to TRBJ1-1, with D maybe TRBD1 (5 bases). Per the germline V gene, CDR1 is LNHDA and CDR2 is SQIVND (reference sequence). The CDR3 runs to 14 residues. V was trimmed by 5 bases and J by 0 bases, leaving 10 bases between them. The DNA of the CDR3 is TGTGCCAGTAGTTCACAGGCCCTGAACACTGAAGCTTTCTTT. The encoded protein is CASSSQALNTEAFF.

The V call is TRBV11-2, the J call TRBJ1-2; D is uncertain. With 2 bases removed from V and 4 bases from J, the gap between germline ends came to 5 bases. Germline CDR1 is SGHAT and CDR2 is FQNNGV. The CDR3 contains 12 residues. The CDR3 nucleotides read TGTGCCAGCAGCTTACCCACCTATGGCTACACCTTC. Encoded protein: CASSLPTYGYTF. Variable domain in full (rest from reference TRBV11-2 and TRBJ1-2): EAGVAQSPRYKIIEKRQSVAFWCNPISGHATLYWYQQILGQGPKLLIQFQNNGVVDDSQLPKDRFSAERLKGVDSTLKIQPAKLEDSAVYLCASSLPTYGYTFGSGTRLTVV.

Points on this clone: This specimen includes other DNA sequences encoding the same CDR3. The chain couples TRBV29-1 to TRBJ2-7; no clear D gene. Germline CDR1 SQVTM, CDR2 ANQGSEA. V was trimmed by 4 bases and J by 0 bases, leaving 4 bases between them. The CDR3 length is 11 residues. The CDR3 sequence: CSVGDSYEQYF. The CDR3 region has the DNA TGCAGCGTTGGGGACTCCTACGAGCAGTACTTC.

This clone was detected only a few times. V usage is TRBV5-4 and J usage is TRBJ1-1; possible D gene TRBD1, 5 bases. The CDR3 length is 14 residues. CDR1 and CDR2 (germline): SGHNT, YYREEE (reference sequence). Trimming stripped 2 bases from V and 4 bases from J, with 12 bases between. CDR3 sequence: CASSFGGFGTEAFF. CDR3 DNA: TGTGCCAGCAGCTTCGGGGGTTTCGGCACTGAAGCTTTCTTT.

The chain uses TRBV29-1 and TRBJ2-7, with 11 bases aligning to TRBD1. The CDR3 has 16 amino acids. J gave up 3 bases and V 6 bases, and 13 bases lay outside the gene matches. Germline CDR1 and CDR2: SQVTM and ANQGSEA. The CDR3, as DNA: TGCAGCGTGATCCCCCAGGGACAGGGGGATTTCTACGAGCAGTACTTC. It specifies CSVIPQGQGDFYEQYF.